The 2 T cell receptor beta chains below all came from one sample that was sequenced in a study of blood T cell repertoires in COVID-19. Data came from immunoSEQ multiplex PCR; TCRdb stores just in-frame clones and leaves some out. This sample has 200,000 to 300,000 clones, with about 85% found just once. The sequenced sample was peripheral blood. Receptors were obtained from a man between 18 and 35 years old with active or convalescent COVID-19.

The CDR3 reads CASSAHRAEAFF. DNA of the CDR3: TGTGCCAGCAGTGCTCACAGAGCTGAAGCTTTCTTT. The V call is TRBV28, the J call TRBJ1-1; the D is unclear. Germline CDR1 MDHEN, CDR2 SYDVKM. Trimming shortened V by 5 bases and J by 6 bases, and 10 bases separated the two germline ends. The CDR3 extends over 12 amino acids.

The chain's CDR3 is CASSDPGQVNTEAFF. For the CDR3, the DNA is TGTGCCAGCAGCGACCCCGGACAGGTGAACACTGAAGCTTTCTTT. This rearrangement joins TRBV9 to TRBJ1-1; TRBD1 matches at 7 bases. Per the germline V gene, CDR1 is SGDLS and CDR2 is YYNGEE. The junction had 5 bases not matched to a gene; V was cut back by 3 bases and J by 0 bases. The CDR3 contains 15 residues.